The 8 T cell receptor beta chains reported below all come from one sample, sequenced in a study of T cell responses to AZD1222 COVID-19 vaccine. Measured with immunoSEQ multiplex PCR; TCRdb has only the in-frame clones, and not every one. The sample includes over 95,000 clones, around 87% of them seen just once. Specimen: peripheral blood, collected on day 0 of AZD1222 vaccination. The source is an adult in good health.

The V and J genes are TRBV15 and TRBJ1-5, with TRBD1 matching 7 bases. Germline V gene data show CDR1 as LNHNV and CDR2 as YYDKDF (reference sequence). V shed 3 bases, J shed 2 bases, and the junction held 10 bases outside the gene matches. There are 17 residues in the CDR3. The CDR3 region has the DNA TGTGCCACCAGCAGGGCAGGGGGAATTGGGGGCAATCAGCCCCAGCATTTT. Its protein product is CATSRAGGIGGNQPQHF. Full variable domain (remainder filled in from reference TRBV15 and TRBJ1-5): DAMVIQNPRYQVTQFGKPVTLSCSQTLNHNVMYWYQQKSSQAPKLLFHYYDKDFNNEADTPDNFQSRRPNTSFCFLDIRSPGLGDTAMYLCATSRAGGIGGNQPQHFGDGTRLSIL.

This chain connects TRBV5-6 to TRBJ1-3; 7 bases map to TRBD1. The V gene end was trimmed by 3 bases and the J gene end by 8 bases; junction bases not matched to a gene: 8. The germline gives CDR1 SGHDT, CDR2 YYEEEE. The CDR3 has 14 residues. The CDR3 nucleotides are TGTGCCAGCAGCTCTCCAGACAGGGCGCACACCATATATTTT. Residues: CASSSPDRAHTIYF.

The rearrangement joins TRBV5-1 to TRBJ1-1, with D unresolved. CDR3 length: 12 amino acids. Trimming took off 0 bases at V and 5 bases at J, with 5 bases between the two ends. Germline CDR1 is SGHRS and CDR2 is YFSETQ. In DNA, the CDR3 is TGCGCCAGCAGCTTGGCGAGTACTGAAGCTTTCTTT. Amino acids: CASSLASTEAFF. Full variable domain (outside the CDR3, taken from reference TRBV5-1 and TRBJ1-1): KAGVTQTPRYLIKTRGQQVTLSCSPISGHRSVSWYQQTPGQGLQFLFEYFSETQRNKGNFPGRFSGRQFSNSRSEMNVSTLELGDSALYLCASSLASTEAFFGQGTRLTVV.

The chain combines TRBV19 with TRBJ1-4, with TRBD1 as a possible D gene (6 bases). The V end lost 6 bases, the J end lost 3 bases, and 11 bases lay between the germline ends. CDR1 and CDR2 (germline): LNHDA, SQIVND (reference sequence). CDR3 length: 14 amino acids. The CDR3 region has the DNA TGTGCCAGTAGGATGGACAGAGCTAATGAAAAACTGTTTTTT. Protein: CASRMDRANEKLFF.

The CDR3 coding sequence is TGTGCCAGCAGCTTAGCTGTAGGACAGACTAATGAAAAACTGTTTTTT. Its translation: CASSLAVGQTNEKLFF. This chain uses TRBV7-9 with TRBJ1-4; the D gene is possibly TRBD1 (6 bases). Trimming pared 0 bases from V and 2 bases from J, leaving 10 bases between. This CDR3 comprises 16 residues. From germline, CDR1 is SEHNR and CDR2 FQNEAQ (reference sequence).

This chain connects TRBV6-2 or TRBV6-3 to TRBJ1-3, with unresolved D. V dropped 0 bases and J dropped 3 bases, with 3 bases sitting between them. This CDR3 is 13 amino acids long. The V gene's germline CDR1 is MNHEY and CDR2 SVGEGT. The CDR3 protein is CASSYSRGNTIYF. CDR3 in DNA: TGTGCCAGCAGTTACTCCCGTGGAAACACCATATATTTT.

The chain has TRBV19 and TRBJ1-5; 11 bases map to TRBD1. V was pared by 3 bases and J by 3 bases, with 7 bases of the junction left unmatched. The CDR3 runs to 17 residues. The germline V gene has CDR1 LNHDA and CDR2 SQIVND (reference sequence). The CDR3 sequence: CASSIRGQGVNNQPQHF. CDR3 DNA: TGTGCCAGTAGTATTAGGGGACAGGGGGTAAACAATCAGCCCCAGCATTTT. The variable domain in full, with the rest retrieved from reference TRBV19 and TRBJ1-5, is DGGITQSPKYLFRKEGQNVTLSCEQNLNHDAMYWYRQDPGQGLRLIYYSQIVNDFQKGDIAEGYSVSREKKESFPLTVTSAQKNPTAFYLCASSIRGQGVNNQPQHFGDGTRLSIL.

The J gene is TRBJ1-5, the V gene TRBV11-2; TRBD1 aligns across 7 bases. CDR3 size: 13 residues. With V trimmed by 5 bases and J by 4 bases, 2 bases remained unmatched. From germline, CDR1 is SGHAT and CDR2 FQNNGV. CDR3 loop: CASSTGQNQPQHF. The CDR3 coding sequence is TGTGCCAGCAGCACGGGACAGAATCAGCCCCAGCATTTT.